These T cell receptor beta chains were read from a single sample in a study of identical twins. TCRdb called the 5' RACE reads again in MiXCR, with one record for every CDR3 protein. Of roughly 1,500,000 distinct CDR3 sequences listed, around a third were seen once; the top ten hold 0.25% to 0.3%. The sequenced sample consisted of cord blood. All receptors come from a newborn girl in good health. CDR3s include the opening cysteine and the closing phenylalanine or tryptophan. Each record gives: V gene, D gene, J gene, clone size, CDR3 DNA, CDR3 protein. D genes are given only for firm matches. Expanded clones are given a class, and other clones once, few, many or no size at all.

TRBV29-1	.	TRBJ1-2	few	TGCAGCGTTGCCAGGGTTAGGTATGGCTACACCTTC	CSVARVRYGYTF
TRBV28	TRBD2	TRBJ2-1	.	TGTGCCAGCACCGAGACTAGCGGTTCCTACAATGAGCAGTTCTTC	CASTETSGSYNEQFF
TRBV4-1	TRBD2	TRBJ2-1	.	TGCGCCAGCAGCCAAGATCCAGCGGGAGCCTGCAATGAGCAGTTCTTC	CASSQDPAGACNEQFF
TRBV14	.	TRBJ2-3	many	TGTGCCAGCAGCCAGACAGACAGAATGAGCACAGATACGCAGTATTTT	CASSQTDRMSTDTQYF
TRBV25-1	.	TRBJ1-2	.	TGTGCCAGCAGTGAATATAAGGGAGACTATGGCTACACCTTC	CASSEYKGDYGYTF
TRBV10-3	TRBD1	TRBJ1-6	.	TGTGCCATCAGTGACGGGCAGGGGGCGGCCAATTCACCCTTCCACTTT	CAISDGQGAANSPFHF
TRBV7-9	TRBD1	TRBJ1-1	.	TGTGCCAGCAGCTTAGAAAGCCTACAGGGGGCGCAGGCTGAAGCTTTCTTT	CASSLESLQGAQAEAFF
TRBV6-2/TRBV6-3	.	TRBJ2-4	many	TGTGCCAGCTCCCGAGAGGGCATTCAGTACTTC	CASSREGIQYF
TRBV19	.	TRBJ1-2	few	TGTGCCAGTAGTACCTCCGGGACATTTACTAACTATGGCTACACCTTC	CASSTSGTFTNYGYTF
TRBV28	TRBD1	TRBJ2-1	.	TGTGCCAGCAGTTTTCCGACAGGGGGTGATGGTGAGCAGTTCTTC	CASSFPTGGDGEQFF
TRBV12-3/TRBV12-4	.	TRBJ2-7	.	TGTGCCAGCAGTTTAGAGCGGGCGGTCCCCTACGAGCAGTACTTC	CASSLERAVPYEQYF
TRBV28	TRBD1	TRBJ2-2	.	TGTGCCAGCAGCCGACAGGGTGTCGGGACCGGGGAGCTGTTTTTT	CASSRQGVGTGELFF
TRBV20-1	.	TRBJ2-1	.	TGCAGTGCTAGAGGGACTGGCGGGATCAATGAGCAGTTCTTC	CSARGTGGINEQFF
TRBV20-1	.	TRBJ2-1	few	TGCAGTGCTAGAGGTCGGGGGTACTACAATGAGCAGTTCTTC	CSARGRGYYNEQFF
TRBV12-5	TRBD2	TRBJ2-7	.	TGTGCTAGTGGTTTGGGACTAGCGGGCTCCTACAATGAGCAGTACTTC	CASGLGLAGSYNEQYF
TRBV11-3	.	TRBJ2-1	.	TGTGCCAGCAGCTTAACAGGGACCTTGAATGGTGAGCAGTTCTTC	CASSLTGTLNGEQFF
TRBV4-1	.	TRBJ2-3	.	TGCGCCAGCAGCCAACATTACAGCTCTAGCACAGATACGCAGTATTTT	CASSQHYSSSTDTQYF
TRBV2	.	TRBJ2-7	.	TGTGCCAGCAGGGAAATATCCTACGAGCAGTACTTC	CASREISYEQYF
TRBV12-5	.	TRBJ2-3	.	TGTGCTAGTGGTTTGGAAGTGGATACGCAGTATTTT	CASGLEVDTQYF
TRBV3-1	TRBD2	TRBJ2-3	.	TGTGCCAGCAGCCAAGATTTCGAGCGGGAGATTCCAGATACGCAGTATTTT	CASSQDFEREIPDTQYF
TRBV10-3	.	TRBJ1-2	.	TGTGCCATCAGTGATTCGGCCGGGGGCGGCTACACCTTC	CAISDSAGGGYTF
TRBV7-2	TRBD1	TRBJ1-1	once	TGTGCCAGCAGCCGAGGCGGGACAGGGAACACTGAAGCTTCCTTT	CASSRGGTGNTEASF